The sequence of this T cell receptor beta chain was determined in a study of somatic mutations in cytotoxic T cells in rheumatoid arthritis. Profiled with immunoSEQ multiplex PCR; TCRdb holds only in-frame clones, not every one. The repertoire holds under 35,000 clones, with more than 85% as singletons. This CDR3 spans 15 amino acids. The germline V gene has CDR1 SGHTA and CDR2 FQGNSA. The ends were cut back, 1 base at V and 0 bases at J, with 10 bases in the middle. The specimen was CD8+ T cells sorted from blood. The chain uses TRBV7-2 and TRBJ2-7; D gene ambiguous. The source is an adult with rheumatoid arthritis. The CDR3 nucleotides read TGTGCCAGCAGCTTAGACAGCGATCTCTCCTACGAGCAGTACTTC. Translated: CASSLDSDLSYEQYF.